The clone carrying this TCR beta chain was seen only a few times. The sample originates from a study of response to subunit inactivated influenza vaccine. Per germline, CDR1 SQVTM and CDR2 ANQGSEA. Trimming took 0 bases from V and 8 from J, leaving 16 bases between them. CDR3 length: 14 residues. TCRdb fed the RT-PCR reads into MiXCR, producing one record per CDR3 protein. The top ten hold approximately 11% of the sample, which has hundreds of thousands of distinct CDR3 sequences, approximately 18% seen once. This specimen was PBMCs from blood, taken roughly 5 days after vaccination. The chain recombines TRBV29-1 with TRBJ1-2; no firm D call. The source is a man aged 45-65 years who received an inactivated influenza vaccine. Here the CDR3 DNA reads TGCAGCGTTGAAGAGGGTCCCACGAGAGTGGGCTACACCTTC. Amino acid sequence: CSVEEGPTRVGYTF.